The T cell receptor beta chain described here comes from a study of siplizumab effects on memory and regulatory T cells. V shed 0 bases and J 7 bases; nucleotides not matched to a gene: 6. The CDR3 has 16 amino acids. Germline CDR1 MNHNY, CDR2 SVGAGI (reference sequence). Produced via immunoSEQ multiplex PCR; TCRdb's table is partial and in-frame only. The table has about 100,000 clones, over 90% seen once. Broader study findings: Poor capture below about 10^-5 frequency left most alloreactive clones unmapped to unstimulated subsets.

In the case of this clone: The antigen is unknown.

The clonotype comes from a human donor in good health. The chain uses TRBV6-6 and TRBJ2-7, with 13 bases matching TRBD2. Source material: non-Treg CD4+ T cells sorted from blood. CDR3 protein: CASSYSWTSGGWEQYF. The CDR3 DNA is TGTGCCAGCAGTTACTCGTGGACTAGCGGGGGTTGGGAGCAGTACTTC.